This TCR beta chain was profiled in a study of blood T cells in healthy people across ages. Germline values: CDR1 SGHRS, CDR2 YFSETQ. This CDR3 has 15 amino acids. The use of a sample-barcoded 5' primer and a J-beta primer mix characterized a second PCR of roughly 6 to 11 cycles. A tag from a template-switch adaptor with 12 random nucleotides marked each cDNA molecule. The yield of each sample was at least 2.5 million CDR3-containing paired-end reads. TCRdb re-called the 5' RACE reads through MiXCR, storing one row per CDR3 protein. The table records 1.5 million or so distinct CDR3 sequences, 42% of them present only once. With respect to this clonotype: Its antigen is undetermined.

Notes on the study in general: Naive T cell percentage and TCR beta diversity correlated strongly. A conclusive naive versus antigen-experienced comparison was prevented by the unsorted PBMCs.

Sequencing was performed on blood. This clonotype was sampled from a woman between 18 and 30 years old in good health. This rearrangement joins TRBV5-1 to TRBJ2-5; 8 bases match TRBD1. The J call is uncertain, as TRBJ2-7 better fits the DNA end. The CDR3 coding sequence is TGCGCCAGCAGGGCGCCCGGGACAGGAACCTACGAGCAGTACTTC. It specifies CASRAPGTGTYEQYF.